The following is a TCR beta chain sequence with its context. CDR1 MNHEY and CDR2 SVGAGI come from the germline V gene. With 6 bases removed from V and 5 bases from J, the gap between germline ends came to 16 bases. This CDR3 spans 14 amino acids. The sample originates from a study of control samples from healthy donors and cancer patients. Libraries were prepared by immunoSEQ multiplex PCR; TCRdb keeps only in-frame clonotypes and omits some of them. The sample holds about 250,000 clones; around 79% are singletons and the top ten take approximately 12%. This clonotype originated in an older woman with lung cancer. The chain has TRBV6-5 and TRBJ1-2; D is uncertain. The specimen was PBMCs. The CDR3 is CASRPWEDSYGYTF. For the CDR3, the DNA is TGTGCCAGCAGGCCCTGGGAGGATAGTTATGGCTACACCTTC.